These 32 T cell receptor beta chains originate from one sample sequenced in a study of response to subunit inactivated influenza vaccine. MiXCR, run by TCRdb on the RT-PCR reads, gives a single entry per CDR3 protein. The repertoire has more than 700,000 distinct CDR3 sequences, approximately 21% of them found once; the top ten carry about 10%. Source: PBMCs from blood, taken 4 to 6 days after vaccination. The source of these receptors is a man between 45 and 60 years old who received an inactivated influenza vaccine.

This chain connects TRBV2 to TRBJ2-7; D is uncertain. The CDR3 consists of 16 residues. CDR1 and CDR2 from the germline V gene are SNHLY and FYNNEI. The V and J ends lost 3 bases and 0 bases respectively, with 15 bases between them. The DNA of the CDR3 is TGTGCCAGCAGTGACCCCGGTACGGCCGGCTCCTACGAGCAGTACTTC. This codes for CASSDPGTAGSYEQYF.

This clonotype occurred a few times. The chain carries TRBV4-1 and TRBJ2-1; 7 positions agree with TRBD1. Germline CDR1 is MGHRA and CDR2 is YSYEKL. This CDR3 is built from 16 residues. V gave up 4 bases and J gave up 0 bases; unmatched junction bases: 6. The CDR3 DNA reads TGCGCCAGCAGCCTGACAGGGATTAGCTCCTACAATGAGCAGTTCTTC. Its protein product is CASSLTGISSYNEQFF.

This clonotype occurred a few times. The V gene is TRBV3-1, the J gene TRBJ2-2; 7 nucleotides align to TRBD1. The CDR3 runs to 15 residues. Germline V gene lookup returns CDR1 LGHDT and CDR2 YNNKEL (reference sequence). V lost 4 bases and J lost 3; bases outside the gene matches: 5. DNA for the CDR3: TGTGCCAGCAGCCTCCGGGACAGTTACACCGGGGAGCTGTTTTTT. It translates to CASSLRDSYTGELFF.

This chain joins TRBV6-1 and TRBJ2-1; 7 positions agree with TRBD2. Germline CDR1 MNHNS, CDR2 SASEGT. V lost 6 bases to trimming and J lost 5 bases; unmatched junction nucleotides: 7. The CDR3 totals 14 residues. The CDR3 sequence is CASRPGGRHNEQFF. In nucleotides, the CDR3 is TGTGCCAGCAGACCCGGGGGGAGGCACAATGAGCAGTTCTTC.

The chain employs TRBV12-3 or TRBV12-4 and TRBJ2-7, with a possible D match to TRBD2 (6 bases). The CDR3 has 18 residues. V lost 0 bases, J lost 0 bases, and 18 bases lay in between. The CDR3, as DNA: TGTGCCAGCAGTTTAGCGCTCGGTCTAGCGCGGAACTCCTACGAGCAGTACTTC. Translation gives CASSLALGLARNSYEQYF.

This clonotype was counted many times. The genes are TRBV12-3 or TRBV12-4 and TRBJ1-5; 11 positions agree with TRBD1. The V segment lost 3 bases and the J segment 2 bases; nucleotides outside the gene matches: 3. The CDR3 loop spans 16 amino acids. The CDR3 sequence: CASSFGQGAGNQPQHF. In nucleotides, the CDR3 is TGTGCCAGCAGTTTCGGACAGGGGGCAGGCAATCAGCCCCAGCATTTT.

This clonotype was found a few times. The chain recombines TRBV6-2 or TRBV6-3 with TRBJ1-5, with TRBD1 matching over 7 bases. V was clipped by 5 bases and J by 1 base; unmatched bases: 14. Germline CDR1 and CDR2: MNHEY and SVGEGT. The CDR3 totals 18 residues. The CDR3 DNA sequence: TGTGCCAGCAGTGACGGGACAGCGTCGTTCAGGAGCAATCAGCCCCAGCATTTT. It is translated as CASSDGTASFRSNQPQHF.

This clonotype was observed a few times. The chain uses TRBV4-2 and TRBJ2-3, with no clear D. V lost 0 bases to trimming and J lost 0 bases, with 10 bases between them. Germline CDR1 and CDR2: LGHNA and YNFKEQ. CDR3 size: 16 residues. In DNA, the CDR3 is TGTGCCAGCAGCCAAGATACGGAGTCTAGCACAGATACGCAGTATTTT. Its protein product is CASSQDTESSTDTQYF.

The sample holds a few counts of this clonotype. CDR3 protein: CASSIGSVMNTEAFF. DNA for the CDR3: TGTGCCAGTAGTATCGGATCGGTTATGAACACTGAAGCTTTCTTT. V usage is TRBV19 and J usage is TRBJ1-1; D not certain. Germline CDR1 is LNHDA and CDR2 is SQIVND (reference sequence). This CDR3 contains 15 residues. The V and J ends lost 3 bases and 0 bases respectively, with 11 bases between them.

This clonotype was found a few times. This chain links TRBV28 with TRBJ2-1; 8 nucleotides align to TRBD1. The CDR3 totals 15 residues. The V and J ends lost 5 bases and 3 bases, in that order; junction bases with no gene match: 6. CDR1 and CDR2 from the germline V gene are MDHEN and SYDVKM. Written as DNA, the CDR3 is TGTGCCAGCAGTACACAGACAGGGGACTACAATGAGCAGTTCTTC. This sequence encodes CASSTQTGDYNEQFF. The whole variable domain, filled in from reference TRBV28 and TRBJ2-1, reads DVKVTQSSRYLVKRTGEKVFLECVQDMDHENMFWYRQDPGLGLRLIYFSYDVKMKEKGDIPEGYSVSREKKERFSLILESASTNQTSMYLCASSTQTGDYNEQFFGPGTRLTVL.

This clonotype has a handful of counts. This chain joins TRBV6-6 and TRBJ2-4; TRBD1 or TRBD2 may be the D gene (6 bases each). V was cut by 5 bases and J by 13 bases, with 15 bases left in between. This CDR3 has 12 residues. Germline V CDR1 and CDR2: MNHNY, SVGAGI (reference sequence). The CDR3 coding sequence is TGTGCCAGCAGTCTCCCTAGGGGGAGGCAGTACTTC. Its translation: CASSLPRGRQYF.

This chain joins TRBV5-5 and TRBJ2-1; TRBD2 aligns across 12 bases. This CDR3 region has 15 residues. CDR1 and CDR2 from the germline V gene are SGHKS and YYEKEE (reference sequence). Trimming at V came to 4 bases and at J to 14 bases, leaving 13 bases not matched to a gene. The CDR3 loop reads CASSGAGTSGLGEFF. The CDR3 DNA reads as TGTGCCAGCAGCGGCGCCGGGACTAGCGGGCTAGGAGAGTTCTTC.

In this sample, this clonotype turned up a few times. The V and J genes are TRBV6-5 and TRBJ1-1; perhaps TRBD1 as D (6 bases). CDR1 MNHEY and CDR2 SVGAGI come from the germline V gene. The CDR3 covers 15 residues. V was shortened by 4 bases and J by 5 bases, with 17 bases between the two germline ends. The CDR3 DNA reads TGTGCCAGCAGTTCCCAGACAGGCCGAGTGACTGAAGCTTTCTTT. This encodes CASSSQTGRVTEAFF.

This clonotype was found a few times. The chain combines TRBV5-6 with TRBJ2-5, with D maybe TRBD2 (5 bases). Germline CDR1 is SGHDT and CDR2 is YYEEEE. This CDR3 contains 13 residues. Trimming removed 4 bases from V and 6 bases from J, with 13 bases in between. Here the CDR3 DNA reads TGTGCCAGCAGCCCTGAGAGGGAGAAGACCCAGTACTTC. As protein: CASSPEREKTQYF.

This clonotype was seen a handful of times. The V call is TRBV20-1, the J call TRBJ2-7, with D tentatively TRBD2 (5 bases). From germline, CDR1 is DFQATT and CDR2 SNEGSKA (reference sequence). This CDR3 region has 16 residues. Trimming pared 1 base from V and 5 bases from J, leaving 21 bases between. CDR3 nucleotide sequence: TGCAGTGCTAGAGTTTCTAGGTTTTCGGGGTATAACGAGCAGTACTTC. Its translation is CSARVSRFSGYNEQYF.

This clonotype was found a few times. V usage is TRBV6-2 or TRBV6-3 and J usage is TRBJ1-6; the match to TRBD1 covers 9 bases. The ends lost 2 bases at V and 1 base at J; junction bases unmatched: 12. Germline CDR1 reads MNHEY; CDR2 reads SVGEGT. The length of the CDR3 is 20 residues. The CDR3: CASSYDSSGTGWSYNSPLHF. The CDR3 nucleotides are TGTGCCAGCAGTTACGACAGTTCCGGGACAGGGTGGTCCTATAATTCACCCCTCCACTTT.

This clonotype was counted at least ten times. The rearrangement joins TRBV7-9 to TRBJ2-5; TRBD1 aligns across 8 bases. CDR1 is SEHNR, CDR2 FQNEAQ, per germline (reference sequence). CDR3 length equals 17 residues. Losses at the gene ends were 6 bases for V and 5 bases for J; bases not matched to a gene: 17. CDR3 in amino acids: CASSATYGQGSAETQYF. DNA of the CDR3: TGTGCCAGCAGTGCAACATATGGACAGGGTTCAGCGGAGACCCAGTACTTC. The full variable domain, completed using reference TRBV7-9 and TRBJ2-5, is DTGVSQNPRHKITKRGQNVTFRCDPISEHNRLYWYRQTLGQGPEFLTYFQNEAQLEKSRLLSDRFSAERPKGSFSTLEIQRTEQGDSAMYLCASSATYGQGSAETQYFGPGTRLLVL.

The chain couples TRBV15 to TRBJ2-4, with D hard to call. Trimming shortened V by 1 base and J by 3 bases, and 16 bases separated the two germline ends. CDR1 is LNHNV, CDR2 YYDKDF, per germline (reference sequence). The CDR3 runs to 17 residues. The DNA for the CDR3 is TGTGCCACCAGCAGAGGAAGACTGAAAGTCGGCAAAAACATTCAGTACTTC. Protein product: CATSRGRLKVGKNIQYF.

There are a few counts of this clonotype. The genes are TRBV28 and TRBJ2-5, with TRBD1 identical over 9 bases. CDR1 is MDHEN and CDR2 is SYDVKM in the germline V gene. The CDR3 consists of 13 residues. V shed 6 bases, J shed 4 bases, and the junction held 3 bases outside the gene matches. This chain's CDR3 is CASRRTGAETQYF. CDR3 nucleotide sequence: TGTGCCAGCAGAAGGACAGGGGCAGAGACCCAGTACTTC.

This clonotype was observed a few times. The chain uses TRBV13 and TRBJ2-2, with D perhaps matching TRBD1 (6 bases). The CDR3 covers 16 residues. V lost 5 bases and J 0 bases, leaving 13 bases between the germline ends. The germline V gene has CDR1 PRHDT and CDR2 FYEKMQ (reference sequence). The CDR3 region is CASSLRDTSNTGELFF. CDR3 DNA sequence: TGTGCCAGCAGCCTCCGGGACACATCGAACACCGGGGAGCTGTTTTTT.

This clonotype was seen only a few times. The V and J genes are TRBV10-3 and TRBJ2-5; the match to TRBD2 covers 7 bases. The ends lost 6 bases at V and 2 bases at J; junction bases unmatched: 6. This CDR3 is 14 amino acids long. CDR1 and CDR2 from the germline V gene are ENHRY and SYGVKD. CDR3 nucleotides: TGTGCCATCAGGCCGGGACTATCTCAAGAGACCCAGTACTTC. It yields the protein CAIRPGLSQETQYF.

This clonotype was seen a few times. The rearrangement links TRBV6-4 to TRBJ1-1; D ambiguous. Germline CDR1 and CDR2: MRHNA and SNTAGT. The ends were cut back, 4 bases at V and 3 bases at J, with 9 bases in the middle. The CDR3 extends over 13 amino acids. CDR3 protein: CASSVEGDTEAFF. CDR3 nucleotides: TGTGCCAGCAGTGTCGAGGGCGACACTGAAGCTTTCTTT.

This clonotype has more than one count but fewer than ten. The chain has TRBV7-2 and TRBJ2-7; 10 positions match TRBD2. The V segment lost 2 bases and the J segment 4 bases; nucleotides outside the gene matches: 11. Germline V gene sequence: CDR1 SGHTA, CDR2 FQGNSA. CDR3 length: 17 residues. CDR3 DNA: TGTGCCAGCAGCTTACAAATAACTAGCGGGGCAAGATACGAGCAGTACTTC. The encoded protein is CASSLQITSGARYEQYF.

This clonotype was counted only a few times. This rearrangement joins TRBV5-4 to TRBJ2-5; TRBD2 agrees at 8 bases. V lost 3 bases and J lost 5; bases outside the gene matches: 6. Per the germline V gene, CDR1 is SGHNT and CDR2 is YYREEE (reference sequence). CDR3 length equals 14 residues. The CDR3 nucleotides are TGTGCCAGCAGCTCCGGGGGGGCCGGTGAGACCCAGTACTTC. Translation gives CASSSGGAGETQYF.

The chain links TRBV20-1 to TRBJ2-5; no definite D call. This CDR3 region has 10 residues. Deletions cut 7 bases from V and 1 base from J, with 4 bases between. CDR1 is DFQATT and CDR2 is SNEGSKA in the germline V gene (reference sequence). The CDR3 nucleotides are TGCAGTGGGACCCAAGAGACCCAGTACTTC. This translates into CSGTQETQYF.

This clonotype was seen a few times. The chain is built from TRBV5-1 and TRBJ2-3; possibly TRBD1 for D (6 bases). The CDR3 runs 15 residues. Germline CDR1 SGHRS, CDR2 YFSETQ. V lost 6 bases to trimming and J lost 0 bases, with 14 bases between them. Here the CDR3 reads CASTSTGQSTDTQYF. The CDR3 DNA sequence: TGCGCCAGCACCTCCACAGGGCAAAGCACAGATACGCAGTATTTT.

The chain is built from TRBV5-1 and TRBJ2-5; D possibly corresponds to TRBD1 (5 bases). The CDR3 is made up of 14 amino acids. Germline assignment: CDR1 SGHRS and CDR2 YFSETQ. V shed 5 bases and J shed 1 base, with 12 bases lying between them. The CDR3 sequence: CASRQDRFQETQYF. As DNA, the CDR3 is TGCGCCAGCAGACAAGACAGATTCCAAGAGACCCAGTACTTC.

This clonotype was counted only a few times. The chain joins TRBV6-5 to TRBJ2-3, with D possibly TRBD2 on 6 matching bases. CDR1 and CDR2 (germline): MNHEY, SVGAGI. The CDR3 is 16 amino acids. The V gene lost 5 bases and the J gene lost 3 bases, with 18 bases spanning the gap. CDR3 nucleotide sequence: TGTGCCAGCAGTACTACCTTTAGCGGAGTGACAGATACGCAGTATTTT. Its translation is CASSTTFSGVTDTQYF.

CDR3 bases: TGTGCCAGCAGCTTAGGTGGTAGTCTTGAGCAGTTCTTC. It yields the protein CASSLGGSLEQFF. V gene TRBV7-8 combines with J gene TRBJ2-1; D is undetermined. V shed 1 base and J shed 9 bases, with 10 bases lying between them. CDR3 length: 13 amino acids. Germline lookup yields CDR1 SGHVS and CDR2 FQNEAQ.

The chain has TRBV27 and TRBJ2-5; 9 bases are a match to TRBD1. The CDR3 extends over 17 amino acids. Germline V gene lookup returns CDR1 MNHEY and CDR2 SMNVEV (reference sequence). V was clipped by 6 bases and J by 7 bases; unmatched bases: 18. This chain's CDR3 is CASSQTGQGLRGGTQYF. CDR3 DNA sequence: TGTGCCAGCAGCCAGACCGGACAGGGGCTCAGGGGTGGGACCCAGTACTTC.

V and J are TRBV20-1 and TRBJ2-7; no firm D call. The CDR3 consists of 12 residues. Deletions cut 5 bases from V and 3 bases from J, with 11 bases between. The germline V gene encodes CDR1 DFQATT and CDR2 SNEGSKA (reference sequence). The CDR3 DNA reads TGCAGTGCTCCTATGGGATACTACGAGCAGTACTTC. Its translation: CSAPMGYYEQYF.

The CDR3 region is CASSYGRGRWQETQYF. CDR3 coding DNA: TGTGCCAGCAGTTACGGTAGGGGCCGATGGCAAGAGACCCAGTACTTC. The gene calls are TRBV6-5 and TRBJ2-5; perhaps TRBD1 as D (5 bases). V lost 2 bases to trimming and J lost 2 bases, with 15 bases between them. This CDR3 is built from 16 residues. Germline V gene sequence: CDR1 MNHEY, CDR2 SVGAGI.